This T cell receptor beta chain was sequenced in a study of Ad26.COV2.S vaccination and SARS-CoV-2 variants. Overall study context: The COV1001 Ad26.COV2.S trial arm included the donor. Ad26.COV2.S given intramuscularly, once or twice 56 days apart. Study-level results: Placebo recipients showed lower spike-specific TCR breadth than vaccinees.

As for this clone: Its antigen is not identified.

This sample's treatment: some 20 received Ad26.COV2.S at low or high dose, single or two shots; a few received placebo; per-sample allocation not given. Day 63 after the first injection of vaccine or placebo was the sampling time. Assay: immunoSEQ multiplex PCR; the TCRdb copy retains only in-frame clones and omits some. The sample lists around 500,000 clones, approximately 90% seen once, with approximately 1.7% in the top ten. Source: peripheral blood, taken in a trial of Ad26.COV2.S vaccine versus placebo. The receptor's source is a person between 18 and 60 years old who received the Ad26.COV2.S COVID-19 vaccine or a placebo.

CDR3 bases: TGTGCCATCAGTTGGGACAGGGACGATGAGCAGTTCTTC. As protein: CAISWDRDDEQFF. The V and J genes are TRBV10-3 and TRBJ2-1, with 9 bases that match TRBD1. Germline V gene sequence: CDR1 ENHRY, CDR2 SYGVKD. Losses at the gene ends were 5 bases for V and 8 bases for J; bases not matched to a gene: 4. There are 13 residues in the CDR3.